The TCR beta chain described here comes from a study of CDR3 diversity in severe acne. In its sample, this clonotype was seen many times. V was clipped by 0 bases and J by 1 base, with 6 bases between them. The germline V gene encodes CDR1 DFQATT and CDR2 SNEGSKA (reference sequence). This CDR3 contains 13 residues. Each CDR3 protein gets one entry after TCRdb re-called the PCR reads with MiXCR. The table lists some 84,000 distinct CDR3 sequences, around 53% of them singletons. The receptor comes from a male donor in good health, without acne. The chain joins TRBV20-1 to TRBJ1-1; TRBD1 is a possible D gene (5 bases). The specimen sequenced was blood. Written as DNA, the CDR3 is TGCAGTGCTAGAGAAGACAGGAACACTGAAGCTTTCTTT. Translated, it gives CSAREDRNTEAFF.